This TCR beta chain was obtained from a study of human T cells and chemical hapten exposure. Broader study findings: Correlating positively with patch test score were the PT1 expanded TCR counts.

The study's library attached unique molecular identifiers to single cDNA molecules. Via MiXCR, TCRdb re-called the RACE reads, giving one row per CDR3 protein. The table shows some 350,000 distinct CDR3 sequences, with approximately 6.9% occurring only once. Time point described: patch test 1, 2 weeks after DPC sensitization. Specified treatment: therapeutic diphenylcyclopropenone sensitization with weekly scalp DPC. This clonotype was seen repeatedly, ten times or more. Its cognate antigen is unknown. Sequenced here: whole blood, sampled in connection with sensitization to the hapten diphenylcyclopropenone (DPC). The source of this sequence is a woman between 18 and 29 years old with alopecia areata. Some clones in this sample may be carry-over from other donors' samples.

CDR3 in amino acids: CASGRRTEETQYF. The CDR3 nucleotides are TGTGCTAGTGGCCGCCGGACCGAAGAGACCCAGTACTTC. The chain employs TRBV12-5 and TRBJ2-5; D call uncertain. Trimming removed 6 bases from V and 3 bases from J, with 11 bases in between. This CDR3 region has 13 residues. Per germline, CDR1 LGHNT and CDR2 FRNRAP.